This record concerns one TCR beta chain sequence. Libraries were prepared by immunoSEQ multiplex PCR; TCRdb keeps only in-frame clonotypes and omits some of them. This table holds just over 250,000 clones, about 87% found once. This sample stems from a study of blood T cell repertoires in COVID-19. Germline V lookup: CDR1 SEHNR, CDR2 FQNEAQ (reference sequence). V was clipped by 5 bases and J by 7 bases, with 15 bases between them. This CDR3 has 13 amino acids. The rearrangement joins TRBV7-9 to TRBJ2-7, with D maybe TRBD1 (6 bases). This TCR derives from a man aged 60 to 75 who had recovered from COVID-19. Input material: peripheral blood. The CDR3 nucleotides read TGTGCCAGCAGCCCACAGGGCCCGACAGAGCAGTACTTC. Amino acid sequence: CASSPQGPTEQYF.